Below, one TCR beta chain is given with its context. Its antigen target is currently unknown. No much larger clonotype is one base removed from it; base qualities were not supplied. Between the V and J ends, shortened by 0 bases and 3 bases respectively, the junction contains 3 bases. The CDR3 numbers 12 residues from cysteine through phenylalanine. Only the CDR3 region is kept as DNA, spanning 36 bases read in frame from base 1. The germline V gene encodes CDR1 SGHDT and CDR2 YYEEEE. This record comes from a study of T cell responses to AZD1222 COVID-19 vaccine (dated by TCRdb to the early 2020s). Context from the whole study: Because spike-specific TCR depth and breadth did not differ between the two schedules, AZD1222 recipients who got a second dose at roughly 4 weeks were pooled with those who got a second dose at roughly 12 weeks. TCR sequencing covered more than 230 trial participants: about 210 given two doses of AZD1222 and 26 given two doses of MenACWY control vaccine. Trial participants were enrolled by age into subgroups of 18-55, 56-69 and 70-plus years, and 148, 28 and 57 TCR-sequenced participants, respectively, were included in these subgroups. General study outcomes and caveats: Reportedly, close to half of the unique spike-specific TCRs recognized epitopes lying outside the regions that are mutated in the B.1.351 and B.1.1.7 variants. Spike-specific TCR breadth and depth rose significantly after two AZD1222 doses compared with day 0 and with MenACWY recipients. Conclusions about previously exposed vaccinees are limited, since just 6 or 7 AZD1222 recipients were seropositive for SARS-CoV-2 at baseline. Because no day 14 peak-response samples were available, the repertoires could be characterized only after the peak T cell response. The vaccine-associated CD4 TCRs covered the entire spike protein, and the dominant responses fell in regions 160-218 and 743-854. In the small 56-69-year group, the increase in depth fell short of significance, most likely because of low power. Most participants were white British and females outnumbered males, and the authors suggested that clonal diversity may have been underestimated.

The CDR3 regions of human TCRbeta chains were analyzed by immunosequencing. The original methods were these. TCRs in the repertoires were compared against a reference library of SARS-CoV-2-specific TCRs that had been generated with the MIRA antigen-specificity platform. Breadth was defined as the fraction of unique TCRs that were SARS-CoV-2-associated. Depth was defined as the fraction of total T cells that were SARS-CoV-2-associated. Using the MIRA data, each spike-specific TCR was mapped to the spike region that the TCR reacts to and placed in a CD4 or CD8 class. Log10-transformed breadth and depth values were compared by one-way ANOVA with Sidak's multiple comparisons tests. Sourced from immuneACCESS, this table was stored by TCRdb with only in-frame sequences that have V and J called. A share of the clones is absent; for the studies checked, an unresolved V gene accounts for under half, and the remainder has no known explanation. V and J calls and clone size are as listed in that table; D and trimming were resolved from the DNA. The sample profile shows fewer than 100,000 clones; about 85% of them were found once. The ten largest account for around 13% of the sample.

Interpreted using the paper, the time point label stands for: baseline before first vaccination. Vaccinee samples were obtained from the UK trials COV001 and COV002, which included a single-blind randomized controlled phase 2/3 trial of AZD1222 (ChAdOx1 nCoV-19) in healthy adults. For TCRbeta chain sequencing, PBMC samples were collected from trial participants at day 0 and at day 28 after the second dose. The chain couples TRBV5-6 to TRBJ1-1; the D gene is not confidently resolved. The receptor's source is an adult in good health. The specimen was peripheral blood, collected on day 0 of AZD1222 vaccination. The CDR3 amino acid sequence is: CASSLVYTEAFF. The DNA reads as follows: TGTGCCAGCAGCTTGGTATACACTGAAGCTTTCTTT.